This entry lists 28 T cell receptor beta chains sequenced from one sample in a study of blood T cell repertoires in COVID-19. Assay used: immunoSEQ multiplex PCR; TCRdb lists only in-frame clones, some missing. The sample records some 100,000 clones, around nine tenths being singletons. What was sequenced was peripheral blood. The receptors derive from a human donor in a cohort sampled during active COVID-19.

The CDR3 loop is CAWSVEGGGQPQHF. The DNA for the CDR3 is TGTGCCTGGAGTGTGGAGGGAGGGGGTCAGCCCCAGCATTTT. V gene TRBV30 combines with J gene TRBJ1-5; D is possibly TRBD1 (6 bases). The CDR3 consists of 14 residues. Germline-derived CDR1 and CDR2 are GTSNPN and SVGIG (reference sequence). V lost 0 bases to trimming and J lost 6 bases, with 12 bases between them.

The V gene is TRBV25-1, the J gene TRBJ1-3; D not certain. Germline CDR1 and CDR2: MGHDK and SYGVNS. V was trimmed by 6 bases and J by 5 bases, leaving 5 bases between them. The CDR3 consists of 11 residues. Here the CDR3 DNA reads TGTGCCAGCAGACAGAGAAACACCATATATTTT. Translating gives CASRQRNTIYF.

Only one count was recorded for this clone. The chain joins TRBV6-6 to TRBJ2-7, with no clear D. The V gene's germline CDR1 is MNHNY and CDR2 SVGAGI (reference sequence). The CDR3 runs 15 residues. V lost 2 bases to trimming and J lost 4 bases, with 15 bases between them. The DNA of the CDR3 is TGTGCCAGCAGTTACGGGCTCCTGGGTAGGTACGAGCAGTACTTC. Its protein is CASSYGLLGRYEQYF.

The J gene is TRBJ1-3, the V gene TRBV5-4; D remains ambiguous. The CDR3 consists of 16 residues. Germline CDR1 is SGHNT and CDR2 is YYREEE (reference sequence). Trimming took 3 bases from V and 0 from J, leaving 13 bases between them. CDR3 sequence (DNA): TGTGCCAGCAGCTGGGGAGGTTCGAGCTCTGGAAACACCATATATTTT. Its translation is CASSWGGSSSGNTIYF.

The chain's CDR3 is CASSKRQGRNYGYTF. The CDR3 region has the DNA TGTGCCAGCAGTAAAAGACAGGGACGAAACTATGGCTACACCTTC. The chain couples TRBV2 to TRBJ1-2; the match to TRBD1 covers 7 bases. Per germline, CDR1 SNHLY and CDR2 FYNNEI. The J segment lost 2 bases and the V segment lost 5 bases, leaving 8 bases of the junction unmatched. The length of the CDR3 is 15 residues.

V is TRBV7-2 and J is TRBJ2-7; TRBD2 agrees at 14 bases. CDR1 SGHTA and CDR2 FQGNSA come from the germline V gene. Trimming at V came to 1 base and at J to 2 bases, leaving 7 bases not matched to a gene. This CDR3 is built from 18 residues. DNA for the CDR3: TGTGCCAGCAGCTTAGGGGGGACTAGCGGGAGTTGGGCCTACGAGCAGTACTTC. This translates into CASSLGGTSGSWAYEQYF.

This rearrangement joins TRBV6-5 to TRBJ1-2; no firm D call. Germline V lookup: CDR1 MNHEY, CDR2 SVGAGI. The CDR3 runs 13 residues. V was clipped by 0 bases and J by 7 bases, with 9 bases between them. CDR3 DNA: TGTGCCAGCAGTTACTCGAGAGGGTTTGGCTACACCTTC. It translates to CASSYSRGFGYTF.

This chain connects TRBV15 to TRBJ2-1; 7 bases are shared with TRBD2. This CDR3 spans 17 amino acids. The junction had 14 bases not matched to a gene; V was cut back by 5 bases and J by 4 bases. Germline CDR1 is LNHNV and CDR2 is YYDKDF (reference sequence). The CDR3 DNA sequence: TGTGCCACCAGCTCCCGGAGCGGGGTATTCCCTTACAATGAGCAGTTCTTC. The encoded protein is CATSSRSGVFPYNEQFF.

The rearrangement joins TRBV5-1 to TRBJ2-4; TRBD1 matches 10 bases. CDR1 is SGHRS and CDR2 is YFSETQ in the germline V gene. This CDR3 has 17 amino acids. V trimming: 4 bases; J trimming: 0 bases; junction bases outside the gene matches: 7. This CDR3 is CASSHGQGVPAKNIQYF. CDR3 sequence (DNA): TGCGCCAGCAGCCACGGACAGGGGGTGCCAGCCAAAAACATTCAGTACTTC. Variable domain in full (rest from reference TRBV5-1 and TRBJ2-4): KAGVTQTPRYLIKTRGQQVTLSCSPISGHRSVSWYQQTPGQGLQFLFEYFSETQRNKGNFPGRFSGRQFSNSRSEMNVSTLELGDSALYLCASSHGQGVPAKNIQYFGAGTRLSVL.

The table lists this clone with a count of one. The chain is built from TRBV5-1 and TRBJ1-1; no definite D call. Trimming pared 0 bases from V and 3 bases from J, leaving 12 bases between. This CDR3 contains 15 residues. Germline V gene lookup returns CDR1 SGHRS and CDR2 YFSETQ. CDR3 residues: CASSLEAEADTEAFF. The DNA of the CDR3 is TGCGCCAGCAGCTTGGAGGCGGAGGCGGACACTGAAGCTTTCTTT.

This rearrangement joins TRBV12-3 or TRBV12-4 to TRBJ1-5; unclear D gene. CDR3 size: 13 residues. V lost 5 bases to trimming and J lost 2 bases, with 7 bases between them. The CDR3 sequence is CASSTRGNQPQHF. The CDR3 DNA reads as TGTGCCAGCAGTACGCGTGGCAATCAGCCCCAGCATTTT.

This chain joins TRBV5-5 and TRBJ2-1, with D perhaps matching TRBD1 (6 bases). Germline CDR1 SGHKS, CDR2 YYEKEE (reference sequence). This CDR3 region has 12 residues. Trimming removed 6 bases from V and 5 bases from J, with 9 bases in between. The DNA of the CDR3 is TGTGCCAGCATCAGGGGCCACAATGAGCAGTTCTTC. Amino acid sequence: CASIRGHNEQFF. The full variable domain, rest sourced from reference TRBV5-5 and TRBJ2-1, is DAGVTQSPTHLIKTRGQQVTLRCSPISGHKSVSWYQQVLGQGPQFIFQYYEKEERGRGNFPDRFSARQFPNYSSELNVNALLLGDSALYLCASIRGHNEQFFGPGTRLTVL.

The chain uses TRBV7-3 and TRBJ2-2, with D tentatively TRBD2 (6 bases). Trimming removed 8 bases at V and 4 bases at J, with 17 bases between. This CDR3 region has 15 residues. Germline CDR1 reads SGHTA; CDR2 reads FQGTGA. The CDR3 is CASALRRASTGELFF. CDR3 nucleotides: TGTGCCAGCGCTCTTAGGAGGGCGAGCACCGGGGAGCTGTTTTTT.

This chain connects TRBV7-2 to TRBJ1-5; 9 bases are a match to TRBD1. Germline V gene lookup returns CDR1 SGHTA and CDR2 FQGNSA. This CDR3 contains 15 residues. The trim removed 1 base at V and 6 bases at J, leaving 4 bases unmatched. Here the CDR3 DNA reads TGTGCCAGCAGCTTAGGCGGGACAGGGAGTCAGCCCCAGCATTTT. Protein sequence: CASSLGGTGSQPQHF.

This chain uses TRBV7-3 with TRBJ2-1, with a weak D call TRBD1 (6 bases). This CDR3 spans 14 amino acids. Germline CDR1 and CDR2: SGHTA and FQGTGA. V was trimmed by 4 bases and J by 5 bases, leaving 12 bases between them. For the CDR3, the DNA is TGTGCCAGCAGCTCGAGACAGGTTAACAATGAGCAGTTCTTC. The encoded protein is CASSSRQVNNEQFF. Together with reference TRBV7-3 and TRBJ2-1, the CDR3 gives the full variable domain: GAGVSQTPSNKVTEKGKYVELRCDPISGHTALYWYRQSLGQGPEFLIYFQGTGAADDSGLPNDRFFAVRPEGSVSTLKIQRTERGDSAVYLCASSSRQVNNEQFFGPGTRLTVL.

The DNA for the CDR3 is TGTGCCAGCAGTTCCCAGGGGCGTCAGCCCCAGCATTTT. Amino acids: CASSSQGRQPQHF. The rearrangement links TRBV28 to TRBJ1-5; a possible D gene is TRBD1 (6 bases). V lost 4 bases and J lost 6, with 10 bases in between. In germline, CDR1 is MDHEN, CDR2 SYDVKM. The CDR3 sequence is 13 residues long.

The chain has TRBV5-5 and TRBJ2-7, with 9 bases matching TRBD1. From germline, CDR1 is SGHKS and CDR2 YYEKEE (reference sequence). Trimming cost V 0 bases and J 1 base; bases outside gene matches: 14. This CDR3 comprises 19 residues. The CDR3 reads CASSLAFVHPGQGSYEQYF. As DNA, the CDR3 is TGTGCCAGCAGCTTGGCCTTCGTGCATCCGGGACAGGGATCCTACGAGCAGTACTTC.

This CDR3 is CASSFSPGANVLTF. The CDR3 DNA reads as TGTGCCAGCAGCTTCAGTCCTGGGGCCAACGTCCTGACTTTC. The genes are TRBV7-2 and TRBJ2-6, with D unclear. This CDR3 has 14 amino acids. V dropped 3 bases and J dropped 2 bases, with 5 bases sitting between them. The germline CDR1 and CDR2 sequences are SGHTA and FQGNSA.

The V call is TRBV6-5, the J call TRBJ2-5; D is perhaps TRBD2 (6 bases). CDR3 length: 15 residues. Trimming removed 0 bases at V and 4 bases at J, with 12 bases between. Germline assignment: CDR1 MNHEY and CDR2 SVGAGI. CDR3 residues: CASSYSRAGGETQYF. For the CDR3, the DNA is TGTGCCAGCAGTTACTCGAGGGCCGGGGGAGAGACCCAGTACTTC.

The CDR3 DNA reads TGCGCCAGCAGCTGGATGGGACTGGCCGGGGGGACCCAGTACTTC. Translated: CASSWMGLAGGTQYF. The genes are TRBV5-1 and TRBJ2-5, with D perhaps TRBD2 (6 bases). The germline V gene has CDR1 SGHRS and CDR2 YFSETQ. The CDR3 consists of 15 residues. Trimming pared 3 bases from V and 7 bases from J, leaving 19 bases between.

The count of this clone is one. The chain has TRBV5-1 and TRBJ2-3; TRBD1 is a possible D gene (5 bases). CDR1 SGHRS and CDR2 YFSETQ come from the germline V gene. Trimming removed 5 bases at V and 4 bases at J, with 17 bases between. The CDR3 is made up of 15 amino acids. CDR3 coding DNA: TGCGCCAGCAGTCGTATGGGGCCCTCCGCAGATACGCAGTATTTT. Translated, it gives CASSRMGPSADTQYF.

This clone was observed once. The chain recombines TRBV9 with TRBJ2-1; 9 nucleotides match TRBD1. V lost 0 bases, J lost 12 bases, and 4 bases stayed unmatched. Germline V gene data show CDR1 as SGDLS and CDR2 as YYNGEE. The CDR3 spans 13 residues. In DNA, the CDR3 is TGTGCCAGCAGCGTAGCTGTGGACAGGGGGCAGTTCTTC. Protein: CASSVAVDRGQFF.

This clone was counted a single time. The V call is TRBV6-5, the J call TRBJ1-1, with D unclear. The CDR3 consists of 13 residues. V was trimmed by 6 bases and J by 3 bases, leaving 11 bases between them. Germline V gene sequence: CDR1 MNHEY, CDR2 SVGAGI. CDR3 residues: CASSSRVYTEAFF. The DNA for the CDR3 is TGTGCCAGCAGCTCCCGGGTTTACACTGAAGCTTTCTTT.

Concerning this clone: Distinct nucleotide sequences in the sample also encode this CDR3. The chain joins TRBV18 to TRBJ2-7, with 7 positions matching TRBD1. CDR1 is KGHSH and CDR2 is LQKENI in the germline V gene. V lost 1 base to trimming and J lost 3 bases; unmatched junction nucleotides: 3. The CDR3 sequence is 14 residues long. The CDR3 spells CASSPRQGDYEQYF. CDR3 nucleotide sequence: TGTGCCAGCTCACCACGTCAGGGGGACTACGAGCAGTACTTC.

The V gene is TRBV9, the J gene TRBJ2-3, with TRBD2 matching over 9 bases. The germline V gene encodes CDR1 SGDLS and CDR2 YYNGEE. The ends lost 0 bases at V and 5 bases at J; junction bases unmatched: 7. CDR3 size: 16 residues. The DNA of the CDR3 is TGTGCCAGCAGCGTAGCTGGCGGGAGGGAGTTAGATACGCAGTATTTT. Its protein product is CASSVAGGRELDTQYF.

This clone came up once. The CDR3 here is CASSELAGGSSEQFF. The CDR3, as DNA: TGCGCCAGCAGTGAGTTAGCGGGAGGGTCTTCTGAGCAGTTCTTC. V and J are TRBV10-2 and TRBJ2-1; 11 nucleotides match TRBD2. Germline CDR1 is WSHSY and CDR2 is SAAADI. The V and J ends lost 1 base and 9 bases, in that order; junction bases with no gene match: 5. The CDR3 loop spans 15 amino acids.

J is TRBJ2-5 and V is TRBV7-9; D is ambiguous. CDR1 is SEHNR and CDR2 is FQNEAQ in the germline V gene (reference sequence). The CDR3 spans 15 residues. Trimming left V 4 bases short and J 3 bases short, with 15 bases between. The CDR3 DNA follows: TGTGCCAGCAGCTCCTTCCCCGAGAATGAAGAGACCCAGTACTTC. Translated, it gives CASSSFPENEETQYF.

This clone was found a few times. V usage is TRBV6-4 and J usage is TRBJ2-6; tentatively, D is TRBD1 (5 bases). The CDR3 sequence is 18 residues long. CDR1 and CDR2 (germline): MRHNA, SNTAGT. V lost 3 bases to trimming and J lost 0 bases, with 15 bases between them. The CDR3 here is CASSESQGTYSGANVLTF. The CDR3 nucleotides are TGTGCCAGCAGTGAAAGTCAGGGAACCTACTCTGGGGCCAACGTCCTGACTTTC.